A selection of T cell receptor beta chains follows, all from one sample in a study of CD8 T cells in ankylosing spondylitis. TCRdb ran MiXCR on the 5' RACE reads and lists one entry per CDR3 protein. Here the sample spans a few hundred thousand distinct CDR3 sequences, more than 9.5% being singletons. The specimen sequenced was blood, either unsorted or a sorted T cell fraction (not recorded which). The receptors shown here come from a male donor with ankylosing spondylitis. The CDR3 runs from the conserved cysteine through the conserved F or W. D genes are given only for firm matches. Not every row has a clone size; where given, it reads once, few, many or a size class.

j_call | d_call | clone_size | v_call | cdr3_aa | cdr3_nt
TRBJ1-3 | . | few | TRBV7-6 | CASSLEGSQHTIYF | TGTGCCAGCAGCTTAGAAGGGTCTCAGCACACCATATATTTT
TRBJ1-5 | . | . | TRBV7-8 | CASSWGTRGGSNQPQHF | TGTGCCAGCAGCTGGGGGACGAGAGGAGGAAGCAATCAGCCCCAGCATTTT
TRBJ1-5 | . | . | TRBV27 | CASSLRRDQPQHF | TGTGCCAGCAGTTTACGCAGGGATCAGCCCCAGCATTTT
TRBJ1-3 | . | . | TRBV12-5 | CASGLESSGNTIYF | TGTGCTAGTGGTTTGGAGAGCTCTGGAAACACCATATATTTT
TRBJ2-1 | TRBD2 | . | TRBV3-1 | CASTQGGLAGGNEQFF | TGTGCCAGCACCCAAGGGGGACTAGCGGGAGGCAATGAGCAGTTCTTC
TRBJ1-1 | . | few | TRBV5-1 | CASSLSTGLMNTEAFF | TGCGCCAGCAGCTTGTCTACAGGGTTGATGAACACTGAAGCTTTCTTT
TRBJ2-7 | . | few | TRBV20-1 | CSATPTASYEQYF | TGCAGTGCTACACCGACAGCCTCCTACGAGCAGTACTTC
TRBJ2-5 | . | few | TRBV12-3/TRBV12-4 | CASSFKGSGETQYF | TGTGCCAGCAGTTTTAAGGGGTCGGGGGAGACCCAGTACTTC
TRBJ2-5 | . | . | TRBV20-1 | CSARGGGRQETQYF | TGCAGTGCTAGAGGGGGTGGGCGTCAAGAGACCCAGTACTTC
TRBJ1-4 | TRBD1 | . | TRBV6-1 | CASSDRRRGTGDEKLFF | TGTGCCAGCAGTGATAGGCGTCGAGGGACAGGGGACGAAAAACTGTTTTTT
TRBJ1-5 | . | many | TRBV12-3/TRBV12-4 | CASSFGGSRGNQPQHF | TGTGCCAGCAGTTTCGGAGGATCCCGGGGCAATCAGCCCCAGCATTTT
TRBJ2-6 | . | . | TRBV4-1 | CASSLQAESGANVLTF | TGCGCCAGCAGCCTTCAAGCGGAATCTGGGGCCAACGTCCTGACTTTC
TRBJ2-2 | . | few | TRBV20-1 | CCARGPRQATMSGELFF | TGCTGTGCTAGAGGACCCCGACAAGCGACGATGAGCGGGGAGCTGTTTTTT
TRBJ2-5 | TRBD2 | few | TRBV20-1 | CSARTSGLQETQYF | TGCAGTGCTAGGACTAGCGGTTTGCAAGAGACCCAGTACTTC
TRBJ2-1 | TRBD2 | few | TRBV10-3 | CAISDLAGSEQFF | TGTGCCATCAGTGATCTAGCGGGAAGTGAGCAGTTCTTC
TRBJ2-2 | . | . | TRBV5-6 | CASSARWWNTGELFF | TGTGCCAGCAGCGCCCGTTGGTGGAACACCGGGGAGCTGTTTTTT
TRBJ2-1 | . | many | TRBV12-3/TRBV12-4 | CASSGSAEQFF | TGTGCCAGCAGTGGTTCGGCAGAGCAGTTCTTC
TRBJ1-1 | . | few | TRBV5-6 | CASSLQLATEAFF | TGTGCCAGCAGCTTGCAGCTGGCCACTGAAGCTTTCTTT
TRBJ2-3 | TRBD2 | few | TRBV4-1 | CASSQELGEGFTDTQYF | TGCGCCAGCAGCCAAGAATTGGGGGAGGGGTTCACAGATACGCAGTATTTT
TRBJ1-6 | . | few | TRBV11-3 | CASSFGPYNSPLHF | TGTGCCAGCAGCTTCGGGCCTTATAATTCACCCCTCCACTTT
TRBJ1-2 | TRBD1 | many | TRBV29-1 | CSVQGGPGGGYGYTF | TGCAGCGTCCAGGGGGGACCAGGGGGAGGCTATGGCTACACCTTC
TRBJ1-2 | . | few | TRBV12-3/TRBV12-4 | CASSPLGGNDGYTF | TGTGCCAGCAGCCCTCTGGGGGGGAACGATGGCTACACCTTC
TRBJ2-7 | . | . | TRBV20-1 | CSAFPRDKTYEQYF | TGCAGTGCTTTCCCCCGGGACAAAACCTACGAGCAGTACTTC
TRBJ1-3 | . | few | TRBV7-8 | CASSLGWGAGNTIYF | TGTGCCAGCAGCTTAGGCTGGGGCGCTGGAAACACCATATATTTT
TRBJ2-1 | TRBD2 | few | TRBV5-1 | CASSQFGGFAGGSYNEQFF | TGCGCCAGCAGCCAATTCGGAGGGTTCGCGGGAGGCTCCTACAATGAGCAGTTCTTC
TRBJ1-1 | . | . | TRBV29-1 | CSVEGRAGEAFF | TGCAGCGTTGAAGGTAGGGCTGGTGAAGCTTTCTTT
TRBJ2-3 | TRBD2 | many | TRBV20-1 | CSAARLADQGDTQYF | TGCAGTGCTGCCCGACTAGCGGATCAGGGGGATACGCAGTATTTT
TRBJ2-6 | . | . | TRBV11-2 | CASSKTTNWQLSGTNVLTF | TGTGCCAGCAGCAAAACCACCAACTGGCAGCTTTCTGGGACCAACGTCCTGACTTTC
TRBJ1-5 | TRBD1 | . | TRBV6-5 | CASSYSPGGSNQPQHF | TGTGCCAGCAGTTACTCGCCAGGGGGCAGCAATCAGCCCCAGCATTTT
TRBJ2-1 | TRBD1 | many | TRBV5-1 | CASSRTGFGNEQFF | TGCGCCAGCAGTCGGACAGGGTTTGGCAATGAGCAGTTCTTC
TRBJ2-1 | . | . | TRBV20-1 | CSARRVARPEQFF | TGCAGTGCTAGAAGGGTAGCGCGTCCTGAGCAGTTCTTC
TRBJ2-1 | TRBD2 | few | TRBV20-1 | CSASRASGRVGSYNEQFF | TGCAGTGCTTCGCGGGCTAGCGGGAGGGTTGGTTCCTACAATGAGCAGTTCTTC
TRBJ1-3 | . | many | TRBV12-3/TRBV12-4 | CASSLEGFSGNTIYF | TGTGCCAGCAGTTTAGAGGGGTTCTCTGGAAACACCATATATTTT
TRBJ2-3 | . | few | TRBV7-2 | CASSLGLAGQADTQYF | TGTGCCAGCAGCTTAGGGTTAGCGGGACAGGCAGATACGCAGTATTTT
TRBJ2-3 | . | . | TRBV7-2 | CASSLGRGARTQYF | TGTGCCAGCAGCTTAGGGCGTGGTGCGCGTACGCAGTATTTT
TRBJ2-7 | . | once | TRBV3-1 | CASSSLRSFYEQYF | TGTGCCAGCAGCTCCCTGCGGAGCTTCTACGAGCAGTACTTC
TRBJ2-5 | . | many | TRBV7-2 | CASSLARAQETQYF | TGTGCCAGCAGCTTAGCCCGAGCTCAAGAGACCCAGTACTTC
TRBJ2-1 | . | few | TRBV5-6 | CASSLGRGVGYNEQFF | TGTGCCAGCAGCTTGGGTAGGGGTGTCGGATACAATGAGCAGTTCTTC
TRBJ1-3 | . | . | TRBV2 | CASSVGGWWDTIYF | TGTGCCAGCAGTGTTGGAGGTTGGTGGGACACCATATATTTT
TRBJ2-1 | . | few | TRBV2 | CASSESTSSYNEQFF | TGTGCCAGCAGTGAAAGCACGAGCTCCTACAATGAGCAGTTCTTC
TRBJ2-1 | TRBD2 | few | TRBV20-1 | CSARDAAGVTYNEQFF | TGCAGTGCTAGAGATGCGGCGGGAGTGACCTACAATGAGCAGTTCTTC
TRBJ2-7 | TRBD2 | . | TRBV5-1 | CASSPSGITYEQYF | TGCGCCAGCAGCCCAAGCGGGATCACCTACGAGCAGTACTTC
TRBJ2-3 | TRBD2 | many | TRBV5-1 | CASSLRLAADTQYF | TGCGCCAGCAGCTTAAGGCTAGCGGCAGATACGCAGTATTTT
TRBJ2-1 | . | . | TRBV18 | CASSPPEGVYNEQFF | TGTGCCAGCTCACCCCCCGAGGGGGTATACAATGAGCAGTTCTTC
TRBJ2-5 | TRBD1 | . | TRBV20-1 | CSARRTRGQGFYQETQYF | TGCAGTGCTAGACGTACTCGTGGACAGGGCTTCTACCAAGAGACCCAGTACTTC
TRBJ1-1 | . | many | TRBV10-3 | CAISESISLLGAFF | TGTGCCATCAGTGAGTCGATCTCTTTACTGGGAGCTTTCTTT
TRBJ2-5 | . | . | TRBV6-2/TRBV6-3 | CASIPEGRETQYF | TGTGCCAGCATCCCTGAGGGGCGGGAGACCCAGTACTTC
TRBJ2-2 | TRBD1 | . | TRBV7-9 | CASSRTGGTGELFF | TGTGCCAGCAGCCGTACAGGGGGCACCGGGGAGCTGTTTTTT